This T cell receptor beta chain comes out of a study of shared clonotypes between healthy human individuals. The study's findings and limits: Against clonotypes common to all four donors, non-shared ones had lower generation probabilities.

A remark on this clone: Its antigen is as yet unknown.

Terminally differentiated effector memory CD45RA+ cells were excluded by CCR7 positive selection of CD45RO-negative cells. The donor population consisted of healthy HIV-negative adults with no recent acute infections or vaccinations. The V end lost 5 bases, the J end lost 3 bases, and 12 bases lay between the germline ends. Germline-derived CDR1 and CDR2 are SGHDT and YYEEEE. This CDR3 has 13 residues. Assay execution took place at the deep level. TCRdb keeps only in-frame clones here, not all; method: immunoSEQ multiplex PCR. Of around 2,100,000 clones listed, about 95% are singletons. The chain is built from TRBV5-6 and TRBJ2-7; D is ambiguous. The sequenced sample consisted of naive CD8+ T cells sorted from blood. This receptor was identified in a man between 18 and 29 years old in good health. The CDR3 reads CASSQDTNYEQYF. CDR3 nucleotides: TGTGCCAGCAGTCAAGACACCAACTACGAGCAGTACTTC.